Given below is one TCR beta chain in context. The V end lost 4 bases, the J end lost 4 bases, and 14 bases lay between the germline ends. CDR3 size: 14 residues. Germline V CDR1 and CDR2: SGHNT, YYREEE (reference sequence). The entry originates in a study of shared clonotypes between healthy human individuals. TCRdb's copy holds only in-frame clones and misses some; the assay was immunoSEQ multiplex PCR. The data show 2,500,000 or so clones, 93% seen once. This receptor was identified in a man aged 18 to 30 in good health. Some clones in this sample may be carry-over from other donors' samples. Sequenced: naive CD4+ T cells from PBMCs. Noted subset: CD45RA+ positively selected. The chain couples TRBV5-4 to TRBJ2-5, with a possible D match to TRBD1 (5 bases). CDR3 protein: CASSLQGGLETQYF. As DNA, the CDR3 is TGTGCCAGCAGCCTTCAGGGTGGTTTAGAGACCCAGTACTTC.